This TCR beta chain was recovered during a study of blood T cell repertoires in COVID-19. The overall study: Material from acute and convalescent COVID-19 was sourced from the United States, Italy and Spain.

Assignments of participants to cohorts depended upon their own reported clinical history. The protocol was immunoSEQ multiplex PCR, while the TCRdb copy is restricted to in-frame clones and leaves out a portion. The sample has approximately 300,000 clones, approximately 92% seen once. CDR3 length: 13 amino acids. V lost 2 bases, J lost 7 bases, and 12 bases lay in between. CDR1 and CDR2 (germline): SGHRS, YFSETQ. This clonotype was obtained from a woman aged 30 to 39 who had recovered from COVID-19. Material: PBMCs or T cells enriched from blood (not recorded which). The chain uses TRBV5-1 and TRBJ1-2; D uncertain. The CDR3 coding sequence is TGCGCCAGCAGCTTTGGTTCAGAGGCTGGCTACACCTTC. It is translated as CASSFGSEAGYTF.